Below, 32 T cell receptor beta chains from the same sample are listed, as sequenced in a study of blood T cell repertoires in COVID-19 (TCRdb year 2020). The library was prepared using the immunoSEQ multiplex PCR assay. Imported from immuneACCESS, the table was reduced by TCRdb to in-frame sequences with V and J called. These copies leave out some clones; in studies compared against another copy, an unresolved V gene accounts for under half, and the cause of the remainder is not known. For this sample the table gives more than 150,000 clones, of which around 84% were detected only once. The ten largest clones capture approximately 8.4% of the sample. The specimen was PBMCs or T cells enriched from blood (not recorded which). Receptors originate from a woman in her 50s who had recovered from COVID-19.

Here the CDR3 DNA reads TGTGCCAGTAGCTATGGCGGGGGCTCTGGAAACACCATATATTTT. This encodes CASSYGGGSGNTIYF. V is TRBV19 and J is TRBJ1-3; possibly TRBD1 for D (5 bases). With 6 bases removed from V and 0 bases from J, the gap between germline ends came to 12 bases. The CDR3 is 15 residues long. Germline CDR1 is LNHDA and CDR2 is SQIVND (reference sequence).

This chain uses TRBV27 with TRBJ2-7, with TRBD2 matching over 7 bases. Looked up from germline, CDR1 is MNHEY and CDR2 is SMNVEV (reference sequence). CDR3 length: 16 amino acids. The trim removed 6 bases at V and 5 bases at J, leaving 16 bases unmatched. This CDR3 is CASSRDVGGRLDEQYF. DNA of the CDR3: TGTGCCAGCAGCCGTGATGTCGGGGGGAGGTTGGACGAGCAGTACTTC.

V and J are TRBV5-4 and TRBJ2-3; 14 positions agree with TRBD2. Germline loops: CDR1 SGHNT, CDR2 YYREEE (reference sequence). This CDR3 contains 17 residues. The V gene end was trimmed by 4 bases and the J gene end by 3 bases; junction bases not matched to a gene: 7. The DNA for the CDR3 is TGTGCCAGCAGCCCGACTAGCGGGAGGGCTCGTACAGATACGCAGTATTTT. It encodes CASSPTSGRARTDTQYF.

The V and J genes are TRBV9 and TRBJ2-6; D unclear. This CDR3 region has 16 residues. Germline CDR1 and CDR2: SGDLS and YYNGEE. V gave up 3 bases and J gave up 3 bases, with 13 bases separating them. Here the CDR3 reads CASSAALQVGANVLTF. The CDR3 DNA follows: TGTGCCAGCAGCGCTGCCCTTCAGGTTGGGGCCAACGTCCTGACTTTC.

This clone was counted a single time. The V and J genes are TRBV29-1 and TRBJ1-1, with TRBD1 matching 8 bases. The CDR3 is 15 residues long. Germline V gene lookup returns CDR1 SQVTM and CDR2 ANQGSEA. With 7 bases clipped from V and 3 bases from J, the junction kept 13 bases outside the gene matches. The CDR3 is CSGKTGGRSDTEAFF. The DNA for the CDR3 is TGCAGCGGAAAAACAGGGGGGCGTTCGGACACTGAAGCTTTCTTT.

The CDR3, as DNA: TGTGCCAGCAGCACGGCGGCGGCGTCCGGGCAGTACTTC. This gives the protein CASSTAAASGQYF. This sequence joins TRBV6-5 and TRBJ2-7; D not certain. The CDR3 sequence is 13 residues long. Germline CDR1 and CDR2: MNHEY and SVGAGI. V lost 6 bases and J lost 9, with 18 bases in between.

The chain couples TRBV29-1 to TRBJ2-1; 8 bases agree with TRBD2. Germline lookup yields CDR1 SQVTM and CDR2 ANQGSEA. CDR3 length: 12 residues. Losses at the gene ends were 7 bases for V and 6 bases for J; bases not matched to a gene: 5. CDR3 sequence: CSGSGSGNEQFF. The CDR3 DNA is TGCAGCGGAAGCGGGAGCGGCAATGAGCAGTTCTTC.

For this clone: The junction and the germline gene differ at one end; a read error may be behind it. The CDR3 sequence is CASNRYRQGRITYGQYF. The CDR3 nucleotides are TGTGCCAGTAATAGGTATAGACAGGGGAGGATTACGTACGGGCAGTACTTC. The chain joins TRBV19 to TRBJ2-7; 8 bases line up with TRBD1. The CDR3 is 17 amino acids. Per germline, CDR1 LNHDA and CDR2 SQIVND (reference sequence).

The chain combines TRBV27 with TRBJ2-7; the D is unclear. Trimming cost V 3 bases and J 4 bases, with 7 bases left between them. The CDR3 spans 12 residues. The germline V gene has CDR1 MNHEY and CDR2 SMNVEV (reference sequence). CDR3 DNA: TGTGCCAGCAGTTTCAACGGTTACGAGCAGTACTTC. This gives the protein CASSFNGYEQYF.

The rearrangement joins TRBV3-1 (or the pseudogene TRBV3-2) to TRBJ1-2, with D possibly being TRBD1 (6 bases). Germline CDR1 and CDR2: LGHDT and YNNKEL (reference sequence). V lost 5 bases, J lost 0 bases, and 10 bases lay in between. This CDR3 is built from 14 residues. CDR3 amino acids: CASSFRTANYGYTF. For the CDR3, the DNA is TGTGCCAGCAGCTTCCGGACAGCTAACTATGGCTACACCTTC.

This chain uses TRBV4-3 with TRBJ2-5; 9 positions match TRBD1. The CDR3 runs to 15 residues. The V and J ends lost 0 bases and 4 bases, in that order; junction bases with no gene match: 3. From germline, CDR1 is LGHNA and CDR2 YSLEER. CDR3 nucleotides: TGCGCCAGCAGCCAAGAGGGGACAGGGCGAGAGACCCAGTACTTC. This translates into CASSQEGTGRETQYF.

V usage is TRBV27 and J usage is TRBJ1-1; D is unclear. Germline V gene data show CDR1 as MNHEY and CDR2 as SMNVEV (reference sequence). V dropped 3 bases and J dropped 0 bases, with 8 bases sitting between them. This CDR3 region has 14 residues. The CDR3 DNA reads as TGTGCCAGCAGTTTCCGGGAAATGAACACTGAAGCTTTCTTT. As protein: CASSFREMNTEAFF.

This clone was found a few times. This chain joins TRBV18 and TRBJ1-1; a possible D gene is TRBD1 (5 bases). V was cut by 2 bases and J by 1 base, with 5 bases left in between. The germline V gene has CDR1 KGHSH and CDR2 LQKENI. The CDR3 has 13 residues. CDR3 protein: CASSPGQNTEAFF. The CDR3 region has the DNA TGTGCCAGCTCACCAGGACAGAACACTGAAGCTTTCTTT.

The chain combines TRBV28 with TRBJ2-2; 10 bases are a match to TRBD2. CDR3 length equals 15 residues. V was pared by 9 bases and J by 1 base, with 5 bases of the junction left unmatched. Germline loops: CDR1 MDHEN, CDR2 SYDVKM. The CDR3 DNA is TGTGCCAGTATAGCGGGAGGCAAGAACACCGGGGAGCTGTTTTTT. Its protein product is CASIAGGKNTGELFF.

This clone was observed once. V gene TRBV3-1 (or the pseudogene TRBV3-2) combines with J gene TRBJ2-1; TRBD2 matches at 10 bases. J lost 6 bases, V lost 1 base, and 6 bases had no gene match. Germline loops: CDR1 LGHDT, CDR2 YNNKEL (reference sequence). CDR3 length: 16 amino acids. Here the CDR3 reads CASSQAKRGGVNEQFF. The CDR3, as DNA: TGTGCCAGCAGCCAAGCCAAGCGGGGGGGGGTCAATGAGCAGTTCTTC.

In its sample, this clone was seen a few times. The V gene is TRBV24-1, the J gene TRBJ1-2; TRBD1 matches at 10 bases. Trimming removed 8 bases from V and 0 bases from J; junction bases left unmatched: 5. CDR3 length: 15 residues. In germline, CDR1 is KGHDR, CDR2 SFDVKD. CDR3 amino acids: CATTGTGAPNYGYTF. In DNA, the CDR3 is TGTGCCACCACCGGGACAGGGGCCCCTAACTATGGCTACACCTTC.

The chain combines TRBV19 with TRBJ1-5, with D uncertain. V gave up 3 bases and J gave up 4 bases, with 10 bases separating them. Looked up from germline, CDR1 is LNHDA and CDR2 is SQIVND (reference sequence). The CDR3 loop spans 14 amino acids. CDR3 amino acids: CASSIVRGNQPQHF. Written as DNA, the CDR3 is TGTGCCAGTAGTATCGTACGGGGTAATCAGCCCCAGCATTTT.

The CDR3 region is CAAGADSTDTQYF. CDR3 DNA sequence: TGTGCCGCTGGGGCGGACAGCACAGATACGCAGTATTTT. The chain joins TRBV24-1 to TRBJ2-3, with a weak D call TRBD1 (5 bases). With 12 bases removed from V and 0 bases from J, the gap between germline ends came to 12 bases. CDR1 is KGHDR and CDR2 is SFDVKD in the germline V gene. CDR3 length: 13 residues.

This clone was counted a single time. DNA for the CDR3: TGTGCCATCCACGGACAGGGAGGCAATCAGCCCCAGCATTTT. This encodes CAIHGQGGNQPQHF. V usage is TRBV28 and J usage is TRBJ1-5; 8 nucleotides match TRBD1. The CDR3 is 14 amino acids. The V gene's germline CDR1 is MDHEN and CDR2 SYDVKM. With V trimmed by 10 bases and J by 2 bases, 7 bases remained unmatched. The variable domain in full, with the rest retrieved from reference TRBV28 and TRBJ1-5, is DVKVTQSSRYLVKRTGEKVFLECVQDMDHENMFWYRQDPGLGLRLIYFSYDVKMKEKGDIPEGYSVSREKKERFSLILESASTNQTSMYLCAIHGQGGNQPQHFGDGTRLSIL.

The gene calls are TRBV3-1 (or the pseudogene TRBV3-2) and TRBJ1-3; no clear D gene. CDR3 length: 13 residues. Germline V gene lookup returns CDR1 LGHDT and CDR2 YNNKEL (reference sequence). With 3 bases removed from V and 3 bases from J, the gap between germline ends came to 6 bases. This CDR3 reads CASSQAVGNTIYF. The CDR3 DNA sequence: TGTGCCAGCAGCCAGGCCGTTGGAAACACCATATATTTT.

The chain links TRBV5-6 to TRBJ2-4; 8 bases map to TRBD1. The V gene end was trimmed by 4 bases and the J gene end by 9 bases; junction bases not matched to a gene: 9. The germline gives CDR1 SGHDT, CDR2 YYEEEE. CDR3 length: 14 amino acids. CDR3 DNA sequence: TGTGCCAGCAGCGGCGGACAGGGTGCGGGCATTCAGTACTTC. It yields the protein CASSGGQGAGIQYF.

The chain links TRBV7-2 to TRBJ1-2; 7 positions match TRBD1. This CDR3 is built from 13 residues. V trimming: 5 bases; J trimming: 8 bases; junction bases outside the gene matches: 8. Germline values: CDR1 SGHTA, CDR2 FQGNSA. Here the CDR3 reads CASSVTGARGYTF. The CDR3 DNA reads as TGTGCCAGCAGCGTAACAGGGGCGAGGGGCTACACCTTC.

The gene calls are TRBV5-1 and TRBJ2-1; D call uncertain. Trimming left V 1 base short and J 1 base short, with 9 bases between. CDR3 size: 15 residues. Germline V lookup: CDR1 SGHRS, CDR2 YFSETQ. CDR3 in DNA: TGCGCCAGCAGCTTGCGCGCTACGTCCTACAATGAGCAGTTCTTC. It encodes CASSLRATSYNEQFF. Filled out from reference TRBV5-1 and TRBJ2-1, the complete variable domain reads KAGVTQTPRYLIKTRGQQVTLSCSPISGHRSVSWYQQTPGQGLQFLFEYFSETQRNKGNFPGRFSGRQFSNSRSEMNVSTLELGDSALYLCASSLRATSYNEQFFGPGTRLTVL.

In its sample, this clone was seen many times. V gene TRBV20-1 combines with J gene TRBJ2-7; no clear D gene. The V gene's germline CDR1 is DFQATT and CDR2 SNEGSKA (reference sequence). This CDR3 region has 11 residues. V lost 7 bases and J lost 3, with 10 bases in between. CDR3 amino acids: CSGFQVYEQYF. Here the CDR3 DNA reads TGCAGTGGTTTTCAGGTCTACGAGCAGTACTTC.

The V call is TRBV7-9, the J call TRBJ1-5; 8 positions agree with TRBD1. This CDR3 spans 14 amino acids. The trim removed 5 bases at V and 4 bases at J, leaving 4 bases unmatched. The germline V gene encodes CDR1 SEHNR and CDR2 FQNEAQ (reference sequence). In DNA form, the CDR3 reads TGTGCCAGCAGCAAACAGGGGGAGAATCAGCCCCAGCATTTT. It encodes CASSKQGENQPQHF. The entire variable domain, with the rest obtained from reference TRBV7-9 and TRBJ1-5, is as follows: DTGVSQNPRHKITKRGQNVTFRCDPISEHNRLYWYRQTLGQGPEFLTYFQNEAQLEKSRLLSDRFSAERPKGSFSTLEIQRTEQGDSAMYLCASSKQGENQPQHFGDGTRLSIL.

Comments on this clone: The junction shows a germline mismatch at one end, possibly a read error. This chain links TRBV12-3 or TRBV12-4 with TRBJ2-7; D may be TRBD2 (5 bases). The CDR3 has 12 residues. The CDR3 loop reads CATSRRYGEQYF. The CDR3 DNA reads TGTGCCACCAGTCGGAGGTACGGGGAGCAGTACTTC.

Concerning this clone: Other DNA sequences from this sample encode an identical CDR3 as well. CDR3 sequence: CASSLGTAYEQYF. DNA for the CDR3: TGTGCCAGCAGCTTAGGAACAGCTTACGAGCAGTACTTC. The chain combines TRBV7-9 with TRBJ2-7; D uncertain. The CDR3 extends over 13 amino acids. V gave up 1 base and J gave up 4 bases, with 8 bases separating them. Germline V lookup: CDR1 SEHNR, CDR2 FQNEAQ (reference sequence). Supplemented by reference TRBV7-9 and TRBJ2-7, the full variable domain reads DTGVSQNPRHKITKRGQNVTFRCDPISEHNRLYWYRQTLGQGPEFLTYFQNEAQLEKSRLLSDRFSAERPKGSFSTLEIQRTEQGDSAMYLCASSLGTAYEQYFGPGTRLTVT.

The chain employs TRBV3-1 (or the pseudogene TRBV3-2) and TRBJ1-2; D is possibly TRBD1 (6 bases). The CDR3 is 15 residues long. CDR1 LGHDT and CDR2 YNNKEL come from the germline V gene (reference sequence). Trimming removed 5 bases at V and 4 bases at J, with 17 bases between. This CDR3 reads CASSSGHRRLYGYTF. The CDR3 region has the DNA TGTGCCAGCAGCTCGGGACACCGGCGCCTCTATGGCTACACCTTC.

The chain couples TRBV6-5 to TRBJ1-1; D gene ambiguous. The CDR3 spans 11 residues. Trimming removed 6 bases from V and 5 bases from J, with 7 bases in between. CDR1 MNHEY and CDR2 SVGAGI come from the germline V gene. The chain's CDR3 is CASRRRTEAFF. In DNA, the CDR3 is TGTGCCAGCAGGAGGCGGACTGAAGCTTTCTTT.

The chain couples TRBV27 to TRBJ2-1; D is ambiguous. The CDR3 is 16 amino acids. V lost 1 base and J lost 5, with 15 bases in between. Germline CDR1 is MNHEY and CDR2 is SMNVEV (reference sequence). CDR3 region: CASSLYPPNTNNEQFF. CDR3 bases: TGTGCCAGCAGTTTATACCCCCCAAATACTAACAATGAGCAGTTCTTC.

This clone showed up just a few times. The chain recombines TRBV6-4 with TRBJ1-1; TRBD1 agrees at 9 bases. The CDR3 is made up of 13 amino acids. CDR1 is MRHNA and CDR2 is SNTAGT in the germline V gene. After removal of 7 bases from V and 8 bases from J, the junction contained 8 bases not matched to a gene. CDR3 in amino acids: CASIPSGQGEAFF. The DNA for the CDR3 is TGTGCCAGCATTCCTTCGGGACAGGGAGAAGCTTTCTTT.

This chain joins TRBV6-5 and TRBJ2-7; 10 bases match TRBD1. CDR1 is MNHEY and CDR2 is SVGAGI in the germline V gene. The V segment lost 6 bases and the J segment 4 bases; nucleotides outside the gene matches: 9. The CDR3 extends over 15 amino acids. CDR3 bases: TGTGCCAGCAGGACCCTGACAGGGGGCAGGTACGAGCAGTACTTC. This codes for CASRTLTGGRYEQYF.